Listed here are 10 T cell receptor beta chains from one sample, sequenced in a study of blood T cells in healthy people across ages. Combining a sample-barcoded 5' primer with a J-beta primer mix, a second PCR ran for roughly 7 to 11 cycles. Each CDR3 protein gets one entry after TCRdb re-called the 5' RACE reads with MiXCR. There are roughly 1,300,000 distinct CDR3 sequences in the sample; 45% to 70% occur only once, and 6.5% to 8% lies in the top ten. Input material: blood. Receptor source: a man aged 18 to 29 in good health.

The rearrangement uses TRBV6-6 and TRBJ2-7; perhaps TRBD2 as D (6 bases). Germline V gene sequence: CDR1 MNHNY, CDR2 SVGAGI (reference sequence). The germline V and J ends were trimmed by 10 bases and 5 bases, with 12 bases remaining between them. CDR3 length equals 11 residues. Here the CDR3 DNA reads TGTGCCACGGGAGTATTGAACGAGCAGTACTTC. Translating gives CATGVLNEQYF.

The chain employs TRBV15 and TRBJ2-5; TRBD1 agrees at 9 bases. Trimming took 0 bases from V and 5 from J; bases not matched to a gene: 4. The CDR3 is 15 residues long. CDR1 and CDR2 from the germline V gene are LNHNV and YYDKDF (reference sequence). This CDR3 reads CATSREGGTGETQYF. The CDR3 nucleotides read TGTGCCACCAGCAGAGAAGGGGGGACAGGGGAGACCCAGTACTTC.

V and J are TRBV21-1 and TRBJ2-7; TRBD2, as called in the table, went unchecked against the DNA. TRBV21-1 is noted as a pseudogene. The CDR3 is 16 amino acids. The CDR3 loop reads CASSKRRALPTYEQYF. CDR3 in DNA: TGTGCCAGCAGCAAAAGGAGGGCTCTTCCGACCTACGAGCAGTACTTC.

The gene calls are TRBV20-1 and TRBJ1-1; 12 nucleotides match TRBD1. Per germline, CDR1 DFQATT and CDR2 SNEGSKA (reference sequence). This CDR3 spans 16 amino acids. V was clipped by 2 bases and J by 4 bases; unmatched bases: 8. The CDR3 reads CSARRDRGRRGTEAFF. CDR3 coding DNA: TGCAGTGCTAGACGGGACAGGGGGCGGCGTGGCACTGAAGCTTTCTTT.

Comment on this clonotype: A far bigger clonotype differs at one base, so this is likely a read error. The V gene is TRBV20-1, the J gene TRBJ1-6; 8 bases are a match to TRBD1. Germline CDR1 reads DFQATT; CDR2 reads SNEGSKA (reference sequence). CDR3 length equals 13 residues. Unmatched junction bases numbered 4, after V lost 6 bases and J lost 6 bases. The CDR3 loop reads CSAWTGSNSPLHF. The CDR3 region has the DNA TGCAGTGCCTGGACAGGGAGTAATTCACCCCTCCACTTT.

This clonotype was counted only a few times. The chain recombines TRBV10-3 with TRBJ2-5, with 7 nucleotides matching TRBD1. The V gene end was trimmed by 2 bases and the J gene end by 2 bases; junction bases not matched to a gene: 5. The germline gives CDR1 ENHRY, CDR2 SYGVKD. CDR3 length equals 15 residues. CDR3 residues: CAISEARGIQETQYF. DNA for the CDR3: TGTGCCATCAGTGAGGCCAGGGGGATTCAAGAGACCCAGTACTTC.

CDR3: CASSPPLGGNEQFF. CDR3 nucleotide sequence: TGTGCCAGCAGCCCTCCATTGGGGGGGAATGAGCAGTTCTTC. The rearrangement links TRBV3-1 to TRBJ2-1, with 7 bases fitting TRBD2. V trimming: 4 bases; J trimming: 7 bases; junction bases outside the gene matches: 7. The CDR3 runs 14 residues. Per germline, CDR1 LGHDT and CDR2 YNNKEL (reference sequence).

This clonotype was seen more than once but under ten times. The chain's CDR3 is CASSHLAGVDKNIQYF. Here the CDR3 DNA reads TGCGCCAGCAGCCACCTAGCGGGGGTTGACAAAAACATTCAGTACTTC. This chain links TRBV4-1 with TRBJ2-4; 10 bases match TRBD2. Unmatched junction bases numbered 5, after V lost 3 bases and J lost 3 bases. Germline loops: CDR1 MGHRA, CDR2 YSYEKL. CDR3 length: 16 amino acids.

This clonotype was found many times. The chain recombines TRBV3-1 with TRBJ1-5; D remains ambiguous. Germline lookup yields CDR1 LGHDT and CDR2 YNNKEL (reference sequence). This CDR3 spans 15 amino acids. Deletions cut 1 base from V and 8 bases from J, with 15 bases between. The CDR3 loop reads CASSQGTGSLKPQHF. The CDR3 coding sequence is TGTGCCAGCAGCCAAGGGACGGGGTCGCTGAAGCCCCAGCATTTT.

In this sample, this clonotype turned up a few times. This chain connects TRBV4-2 to TRBJ2-4; 13 bases agree with TRBD2. Per the germline V gene, CDR1 is LGHNA and CDR2 is YNFKEQ. The V and J ends lost 2 bases and 13 bases, in that order; junction bases with no gene match: 14. The CDR3 sequence is 17 residues long. The CDR3 DNA reads as TGTGCCAGCAGCCAAACACCGGGACTAGCGGGGACTGGAGAGCAGTACTTC. Translation gives CASSQTPGLAGTGEQYF.